The source of this T cell receptor beta chain is a study of T cell responses to AZD1222 COVID-19 vaccine (dated by TCRdb to about 2021). Context from the whole study: Because spike-specific TCR depth and breadth did not differ between the two schedules, AZD1222 recipients who got a second dose at roughly 4 weeks were pooled with those who got a second dose at roughly 12 weeks. A total of under 250 trial participants underwent TCR sequencing, of whom about 210 had received two doses of AZD1222 and about 26 had received two doses of the MenACWY control vaccine. Enrollment into the trials was organized by age into subgroups of 18-55, 56-69 and 70-plus years, and those subgroups contained approximately 160, 26 and 62 TCR-sequenced participants, respectively.

The V end loses 0 bases and the J end loses 6 bases, and a stretch of 6 bases separates them. The CDR3 measures 12 amino acids from cysteine to phenylalanine. The entry retains the CDR3 DNA only, 36 bases that are in frame from base 1. The CDR3 regions of human TCRbeta chains were analyzed by immunosequencing. As for the authors' bioinformatics: Repertoire TCRs were checked for matches against a reference library of SARS-CoV-2-specific TCRs that had been generated using the MIRA antigen-specificity platform. Breadth was defined as the fraction of unique TCRs that were SARS-CoV-2-associated, and depth was defined as the fraction of total T cells that were SARS-CoV-2-associated. Using the MIRA data, each spike-specific TCR was mapped to the spike region that the TCR reacts to and placed in a CD4 or CD8 class. Log10-transformed breadth and depth values were compared by one-way ANOVA with Sidak's multiple comparisons tests. This immuneACCESS table, as held by TCRdb, lists in-frame sequences with V and J called but not all clones. Of the missing ones, under half trace to an unresolved V gene in checked studies; the others have no known cause. The DNA gave D and trimming, while V, J and clone size come from that table. The sample table records 100,000 to 150,000 clones; around 88% of these occur just once. Clones ranked in the top ten supply about 5% of the sample.

This sample's time point label indicates: baseline before first vaccination. The vaccinee samples were drawn from two UK trials, COV001 and COV002, one of which was a single-blind randomized controlled phase 2/3 trial testing AZD1222 (ChAdOx1 nCoV-19) in healthy adults. Trial participant PBMC samples were collected at day 0 and day 28 after the second dose for TCRbeta chain sequencing. Here is what the overall study found, with its caveats: Most participants were white British and females outnumbered males, and the authors suggested that clonal diversity may have been underestimated. After two AZD1222 doses, spike-specific TCR breadth and depth were significantly higher than at day 0 and than in MenACWY recipients. The 56-69-year group was small, and its depth increase did not reach significance, likely because of low power. Reportedly, close to half of the unique spike-specific TCRs recognized epitopes lying outside the regions that are mutated in the B.1.351 and B.1.1.7 variants. Because no samples from the day 14 peak response were available, repertoires could be characterized only after the peak T cell response. The vaccine-associated CD4 TCRs covered the entire spike protein, and the dominant responses fell in regions 160-218 and 743-854. Conclusions about previously exposed vaccinees are limited because only a handful of AZD1222 recipients were SARS-CoV-2 seropositive at baseline.

As to this clone: Which antigen it targets is not known. No per-base quality is available; no much larger clone lies one base away.

This TCR derives from an adult in good health. Recombination connected TRBV12-3 or TRBV12-4 to TRBJ2-7; no D gene call is confident. This specimen consisted of peripheral blood, obtained on day 0 of AZD1222 vaccination. Here is the DNA: TGTGCCAGCAGTTTAGCCGGGTTCGAGCAGTACTTC. This gives the protein CASSLAGFEQYF.